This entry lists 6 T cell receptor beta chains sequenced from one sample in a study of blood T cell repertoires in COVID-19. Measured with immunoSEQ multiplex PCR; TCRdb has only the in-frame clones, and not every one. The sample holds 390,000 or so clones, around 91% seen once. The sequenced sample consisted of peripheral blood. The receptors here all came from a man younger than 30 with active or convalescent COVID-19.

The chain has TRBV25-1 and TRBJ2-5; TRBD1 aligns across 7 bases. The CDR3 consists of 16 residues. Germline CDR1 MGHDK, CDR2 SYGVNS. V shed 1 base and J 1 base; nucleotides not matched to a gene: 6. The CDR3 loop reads CASSEWRQGTQETQYF. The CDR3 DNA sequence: TGTGCCAGCAGTGAATGGCGACAGGGTACCCAAGAGACCCAGTACTTC.

The CDR3 protein is CASSGTSGRLTETQYF. For the CDR3, the DNA is TGTGCCAGCAGTGGGACTAGCGGGAGGTTGACAGAGACCCAGTACTTC. This chain links TRBV6-1 with TRBJ2-5; TRBD2 aligns across 14 bases. The germline V gene has CDR1 MNHNS and CDR2 SASEGT. The trim removed 4 bases at V and 4 bases at J, leaving 5 bases unmatched. This CDR3 contains 16 residues.

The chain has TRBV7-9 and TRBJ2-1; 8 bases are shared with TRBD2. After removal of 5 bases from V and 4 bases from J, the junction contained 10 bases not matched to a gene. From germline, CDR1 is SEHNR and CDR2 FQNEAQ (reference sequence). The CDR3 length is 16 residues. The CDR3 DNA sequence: TGTGCCAGCAGCAAAAGGACTAGCCCCTTTTACAATGAGCAGTTCTTC. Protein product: CASSKRTSPFYNEQFF.

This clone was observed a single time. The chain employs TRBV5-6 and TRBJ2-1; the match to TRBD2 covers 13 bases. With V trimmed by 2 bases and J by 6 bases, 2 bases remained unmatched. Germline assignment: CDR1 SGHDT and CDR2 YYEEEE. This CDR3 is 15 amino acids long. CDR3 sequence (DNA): TGTGCCAGCAGCTTACTAGCGGGAGGGCCCAATGAGCAGTTCTTC. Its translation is CASSLLAGGPNEQFF.

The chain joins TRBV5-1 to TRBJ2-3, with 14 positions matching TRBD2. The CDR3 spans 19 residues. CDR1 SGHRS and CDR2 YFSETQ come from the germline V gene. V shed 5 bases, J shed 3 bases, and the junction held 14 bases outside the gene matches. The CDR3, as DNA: TGCGCCAGCAGTGTATCCCCGGGACTAGCGGGAGATTGGACAGATACGCAGTATTTT. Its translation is CASSVSPGLAGDWTDTQYF.

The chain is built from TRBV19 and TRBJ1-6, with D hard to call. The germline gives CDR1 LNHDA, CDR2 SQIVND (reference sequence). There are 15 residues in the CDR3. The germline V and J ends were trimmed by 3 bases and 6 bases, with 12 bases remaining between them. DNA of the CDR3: TGTGCCAGTAGTATCAGTGACTACGGTAATTCACCCCTCCACTTT. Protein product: CASSISDYGNSPLHF.